This TCR beta chain was identified during a study of technical replicates of blood from a few donors. Produced via immunoSEQ multiplex PCR; TCRdb's table is partial and in-frame only. This table holds about 70,000 clones, roughly 92% found once. The CDR3 consists of 15 residues. The V segment lost 6 bases and the J segment 8 bases; nucleotides outside the gene matches: 7. Germline V lookup: CDR1 MRHNA, CDR2 SNTAGT. This sequence originates from a human donor in good health. Some clones in this sample may be carry-over from other donors' samples. Sequenced input: PBMCs. The V call is TRBV6-4, the J call TRBJ2-1; TRBD2 agrees at 13 bases. CDR3: CASSALAGGRYEQFF. CDR3 coding DNA: TGTGCCAGCAGCGCACTAGCGGGGGGGCGCTATGAGCAGTTCTTC.